The sequence of this T cell receptor (beta chain) was determined in a study of blood T cells in healthy people across ages. For the second PCR, which ran for 7 to 11 cycles, a sample-barcoded 5' primer and a J-beta primer mix were used. At least 2.5 million CDR3-containing paired-end reads were obtained per sample. TCRdb recomputed calls from the 5' RACE reads with MiXCR, one row per CDR3 protein. Here the sample spans 1,800,000 or so distinct CDR3 sequences, 30% to 40% being singletons. It was approximately 10 milliliters of peripheral blood that were drawn from each donor. The CDR3 totals 13 residues. In germline, CDR1 is DFQATT, CDR2 SNEGSKA (reference sequence). Remarks on this clonotype: The antigen remains undetermined. Germline is not matched at one junction end, which may reflect a read error.

Regarding the study as a whole: Using unsorted PBMCs precluded a conclusive naive versus antigen-experienced comparison. Per-million-T-cell TCR beta diversity fell roughly linearly with age.

The sample comprised blood. The TCR was taken from a human donor in good health. This chain connects TRBV20-1 to TRBJ1-6; 10 positions agree with TRBD1. The CDR3 loop is CSARDRGPSPPHF. The DNA of the CDR3 is TGCAGTGCGAGGGACAGGGGTCCCTCCCCCCCCCACTTT.